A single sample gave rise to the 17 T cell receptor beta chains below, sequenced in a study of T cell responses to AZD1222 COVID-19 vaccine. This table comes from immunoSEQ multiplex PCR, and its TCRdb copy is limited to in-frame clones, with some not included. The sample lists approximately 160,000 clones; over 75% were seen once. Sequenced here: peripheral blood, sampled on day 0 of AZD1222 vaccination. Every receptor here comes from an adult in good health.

The CDR3 DNA follows: TGTGCCAGCAGCATGGGGTCGCTAGCGACAGATACGCAGTATTTT. This gives the protein CASSMGSLATDTQYF. V usage is TRBV5-4 and J usage is TRBJ2-3, with D maybe TRBD2 (6 bases). The CDR3 covers 15 residues. Germline V gene sequence: CDR1 SGHNT, CDR2 YYREEE (reference sequence). The V gene lost 4 bases and the J gene lost 3 bases, with 15 bases spanning the gap.

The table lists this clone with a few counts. The CDR3 protein is CASRFAGQGIYSNQPQHF. The CDR3 bases are TGTGCCAGCAGATTCGCGGGACAGGGCATCTATAGCAATCAGCCCCAGCATTTT. The chain employs TRBV2 and TRBJ1-5; 9 nucleotides line up with TRBD1. The J segment lost 0 bases and the V segment lost 6 bases, leaving 12 bases of the junction unmatched. The CDR3 is made up of 18 amino acids. Germline V gene data show CDR1 as SNHLY and CDR2 as FYNNEI.

CDR3 region: CASSLSASGEQYF. The CDR3 DNA sequence: TGCGCCAGCAGCCTCTCGGCTTCCGGCGAGCAGTACTTC. The gene calls are TRBV5-1 and TRBJ2-7, with D hard to call. This CDR3 contains 13 residues. Trimming took 4 bases from V and 6 from J, leaving 14 bases between them. In germline, CDR1 is SGHRS, CDR2 YFSETQ. The full variable domain, with the rest looked up from reference TRBV5-1 and TRBJ2-7, is KAGVTQTPRYLIKTRGQQVTLSCSPISGHRSVSWYQQTPGQGLQFLFEYFSETQRNKGNFPGRFSGRQFSNSRSEMNVSTLELGDSALYLCASSLSASGEQYFGPGTRLTVT.

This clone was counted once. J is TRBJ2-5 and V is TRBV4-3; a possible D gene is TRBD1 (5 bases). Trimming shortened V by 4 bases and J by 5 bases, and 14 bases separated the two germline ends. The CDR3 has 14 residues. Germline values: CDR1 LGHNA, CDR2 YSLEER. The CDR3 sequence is CASSPTDKWETQYF. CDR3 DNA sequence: TGCGCCAGCAGCCCGACAGACAAATGGGAGACCCAGTACTTC.

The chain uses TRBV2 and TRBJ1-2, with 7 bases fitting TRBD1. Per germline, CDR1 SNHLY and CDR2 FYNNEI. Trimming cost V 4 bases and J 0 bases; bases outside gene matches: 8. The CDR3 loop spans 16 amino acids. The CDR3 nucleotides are TGTGCCAGCAGTGCGACAGGGCTCCCCTCTAACTATGGCTACACCTTC. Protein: CASSATGLPSNYGYTF. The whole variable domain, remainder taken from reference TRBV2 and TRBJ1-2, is EPEVTQTPSHQVTQMGQEVILRCVPISNHLYFYWYRQILGQKVEFLVSFYNNEISEKSEIFDDQFSVERPDGSNFTLKIRSTKLEDSAMYFCASSATGLPSNYGYTFGSGTRLTVV.

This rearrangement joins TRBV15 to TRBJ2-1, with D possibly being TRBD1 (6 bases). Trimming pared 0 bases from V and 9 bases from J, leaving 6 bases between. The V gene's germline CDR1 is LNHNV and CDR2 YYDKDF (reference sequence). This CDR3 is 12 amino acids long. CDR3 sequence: CATSREGAEQFF. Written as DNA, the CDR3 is TGTGCCACCAGCAGAGAGGGGGCTGAGCAGTTCTTC.

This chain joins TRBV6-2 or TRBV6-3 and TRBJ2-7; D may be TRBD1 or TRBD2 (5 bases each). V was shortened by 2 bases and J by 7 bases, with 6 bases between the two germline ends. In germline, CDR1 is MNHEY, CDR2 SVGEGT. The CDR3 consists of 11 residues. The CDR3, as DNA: TGTGCCAGCAGTTACGGGGGTGAGCAGTACTTC. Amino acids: CASSYGGEQYF.

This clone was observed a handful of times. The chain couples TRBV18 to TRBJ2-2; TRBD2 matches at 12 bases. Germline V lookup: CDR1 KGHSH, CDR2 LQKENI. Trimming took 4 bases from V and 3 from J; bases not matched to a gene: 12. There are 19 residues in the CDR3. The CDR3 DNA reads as TGTGCCAGCTCACTCTCCGGGACTAGCGGGCGCCGGGACACCGGGGAGCTGTTTTTT. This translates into CASSLSGTSGRRDTGELFF.

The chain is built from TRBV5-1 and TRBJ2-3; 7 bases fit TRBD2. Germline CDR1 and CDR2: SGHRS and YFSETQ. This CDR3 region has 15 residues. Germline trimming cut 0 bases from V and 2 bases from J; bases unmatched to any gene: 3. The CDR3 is CASSLGAGVTDTQYF. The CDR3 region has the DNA TGCGCCAGCAGCTTGGGTGCGGGGGTCACAGATACGCAGTATTTT.

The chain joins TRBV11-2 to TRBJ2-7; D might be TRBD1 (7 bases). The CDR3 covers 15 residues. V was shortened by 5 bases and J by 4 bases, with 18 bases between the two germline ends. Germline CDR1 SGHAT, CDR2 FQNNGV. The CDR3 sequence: CASSPNRGLGYEQYF. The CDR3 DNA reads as TGTGCCAGCAGCCCAAACAGGGGACTCGGGTACGAGCAGTACTTC.

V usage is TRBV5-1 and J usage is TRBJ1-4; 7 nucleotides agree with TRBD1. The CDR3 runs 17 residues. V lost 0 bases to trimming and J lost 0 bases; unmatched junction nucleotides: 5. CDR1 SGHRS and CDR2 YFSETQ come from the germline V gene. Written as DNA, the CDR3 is TGCGCCAGCAGCTTGGGACAGGGCACTGCAACTAATGAAAAACTGTTTTTT. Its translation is CASSLGQGTATNEKLFF. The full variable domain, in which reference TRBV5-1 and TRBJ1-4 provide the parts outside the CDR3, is KAGVTQTPRYLIKTRGQQVTLSCSPISGHRSVSWYQQTPGQGLQFLFEYFSETQRNKGNFPGRFSGRQFSNSRSEMNVSTLELGDSALYLCASSLGQGTATNEKLFFGSGTQLSVL.

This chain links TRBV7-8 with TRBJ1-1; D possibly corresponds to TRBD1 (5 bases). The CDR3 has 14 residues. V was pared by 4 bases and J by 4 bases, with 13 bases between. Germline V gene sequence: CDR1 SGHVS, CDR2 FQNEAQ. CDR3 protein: CASSSVVGVTEAFF. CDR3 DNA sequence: TGTGCCAGCAGCTCCGTCGTGGGGGTCACTGAAGCTTTCTTT.

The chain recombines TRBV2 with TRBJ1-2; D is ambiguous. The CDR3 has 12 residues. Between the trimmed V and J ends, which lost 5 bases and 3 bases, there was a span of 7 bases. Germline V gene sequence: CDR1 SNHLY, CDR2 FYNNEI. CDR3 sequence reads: CASSLRDYGYTF. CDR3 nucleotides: TGTGCCAGCAGTCTACGGGACTATGGCTACACCTTC.

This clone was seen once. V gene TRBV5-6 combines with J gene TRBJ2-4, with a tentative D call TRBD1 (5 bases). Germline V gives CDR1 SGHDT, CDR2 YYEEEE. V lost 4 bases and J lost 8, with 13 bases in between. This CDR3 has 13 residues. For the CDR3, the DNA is TGTGCCAGCAGCGGCGGCAGGGTGGACATTCAGTACTTC. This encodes CASSGGRVDIQYF.

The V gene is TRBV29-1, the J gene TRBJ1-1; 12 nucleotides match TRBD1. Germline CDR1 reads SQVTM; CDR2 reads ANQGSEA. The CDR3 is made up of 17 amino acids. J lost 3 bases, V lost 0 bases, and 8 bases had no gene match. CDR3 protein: CSVEDLGTGGWDTEAFF. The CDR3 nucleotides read TGCAGCGTTGAAGATCTCGGGACAGGGGGCTGGGACACTGAAGCTTTCTTT.

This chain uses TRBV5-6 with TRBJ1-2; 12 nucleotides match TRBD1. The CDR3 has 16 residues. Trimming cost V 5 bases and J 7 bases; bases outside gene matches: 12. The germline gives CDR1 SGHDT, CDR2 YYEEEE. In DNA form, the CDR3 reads TGTGCCAGCAGGATGAGTCGGGACAGGGGGCCGGGTGGCTACACCTTC. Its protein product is CASRMSRDRGPGGYTF. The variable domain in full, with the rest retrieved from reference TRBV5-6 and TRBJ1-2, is DAGVTQSPTHLIKTRGQQVTLRCSPKSGHDTVSWYQQALGQGPQFIFQYYEEEERQRGNFPDRFSGHQFPNYSSELNVNALLLGDSALYLCASRMSRDRGPGGYTFGSGTRLTVV.

The chain's CDR3 is CASSSRGYGLDEQYF. The CDR3 DNA reads as TGTGCCAGCAGCTCTAGGGGGTACGGCCTGGACGAGCAGTACTTC. The gene calls are TRBV7-3 and TRBJ2-7, with a weak D call TRBD1 (6 bases). CDR1 is SGHTA and CDR2 is FQGTGA in the germline V gene. V was trimmed by 4 bases and J by 5 bases, leaving 18 bases between them. The CDR3 extends over 15 amino acids.